These 19 T cell receptor beta chains were all obtained from the same sample, sequenced in a study of T cell changes during pregnancy in multiple sclerosis. Profiled with immunoSEQ multiplex PCR; TCRdb holds only in-frame clones, not every one. The top ten hold approximately 1% of the sample, which has approximately 70,000 clones, roughly nine tenths seen once. The source was peripheral blood, collected in the first trimester of pregnancy. These receptor sequences come from a female donor in good health, enrolled as a control in a pregnancy study.

V is TRBV9 and J is TRBJ2-5, with TRBD1 as a possible D gene (5 bases). The CDR3 sequence is 14 residues long. CDR1 is SGDLS, CDR2 YYNGEE, per germline. Trimming cost V 0 bases and J 2 bases, with 8 bases left between them. The CDR3, as DNA: TGTGCCAGCAGCGTAGGTGGGGCTCAAGAGACCCAGTACTTC. Translation gives CASSVGGAQETQYF.

The chain carries TRBV4-1 and TRBJ1-1, with 10 nucleotides matching TRBD1. The CDR3 has 15 amino acids. Per germline, CDR1 MGHRA and CDR2 YSYEKL. With V trimmed by 4 bases and J by 5 bases, 7 bases remained unmatched. The CDR3 bases are TGCGCCAGCAGCCCTTGGACAGGGGGGAATACTGAAGCTTTCTTT. It translates to CASSPWTGGNTEAFF.

This chain links TRBV6-1 with TRBJ1-2, with 11 bases aligning to TRBD1. Germline CDR1 reads MNHNS; CDR2 reads SASEGT. Unmatched junction bases numbered 6, after V lost 2 bases and J lost 7 bases. The CDR3 is 15 residues long. CDR3 sequence: CASSEKDRGHSGYTF. The DNA for the CDR3 is TGTGCCAGCAGTGAAAAGGACAGGGGGCATAGTGGCTACACCTTC.

The chain couples TRBV5-1 to TRBJ2-4; 7 bases align to TRBD2. This CDR3 region has 15 residues. Germline V gene lookup returns CDR1 SGHRS and CDR2 YFSETQ. V dropped 4 bases and J dropped 2; count of bases not matched to a gene: 6. The CDR3 here is CASSEGRGPKNIQYF. The CDR3 DNA is TGCGCCAGCAGCGAGGGGAGGGGCCCCAAAAACATTCAGTACTTC.

The chain links TRBV28 to TRBJ1-3; D is unresolved. The CDR3 sequence is 15 residues long. V lost 3 bases, J lost 1 base, and 10 bases lay in between. Germline V gene lookup returns CDR1 MDHEN and CDR2 SYDVKM. The CDR3 coding sequence is TGTGCCAGCAGTTTTGTGAAAGCTTCTGGAAACACCATATATTTT. Translation: CASSFVKASGNTIYF.

The chain carries TRBV7-9 and TRBJ2-1; D might be TRBD1 (6 bases). There are 16 residues in the CDR3. Trimming removed 3 bases at V and 4 bases at J, with 16 bases between. Per germline, CDR1 SEHNR and CDR2 FQNEAQ (reference sequence). CDR3 sequence: CASSLGVWGPYNEQFF. Here the CDR3 DNA reads TGTGCCAGCAGCTTGGGGGTGTGGGGGCCGTACAATGAGCAGTTCTTC. Based on the CDR3 plus reference TRBV7-9 and TRBJ2-1, the full variable domain is DTGVSQNPRHKITKRGQNVTFRCDPISEHNRLYWYRQTLGQGPEFLTYFQNEAQLEKSRLLSDRFSAERPKGSFSTLEIQRTEQGDSAMYLCASSLGVWGPYNEQFFGPGTRLTVL.

The CDR3 DNA reads as TGTGCCAGTTTATCCAGTTCTTGGGGGACTAGCTCCTACAATGAGCAGTTCTTC. It specifies CASLSSSWGTSSYNEQFF. This sequence joins TRBV19 and TRBJ2-1, with TRBD2 matching 8 bases. The CDR3 totals 18 residues. The J segment lost 0 bases and the V segment lost 8 bases, leaving 15 bases of the junction unmatched. From germline, CDR1 is LNHDA and CDR2 SQIVND (reference sequence).

The chain combines TRBV6-6 with TRBJ1-5, with 7 bases aligning to TRBD1. Germline V lookup: CDR1 MNHNY, CDR2 SVGAGI (reference sequence). This CDR3 contains 13 residues. J lost 7 bases, V lost 7 bases, and 7 bases had no gene match. CDR3 in amino acids: CASITGVGQPQHF. The CDR3 nucleotides are TGTGCCAGCATCACAGGGGTCGGCCAGCCCCAGCATTTT.

V usage is TRBV19 and J usage is TRBJ2-3, with 7 bases matching TRBD1. Germline CDR1 reads LNHDA; CDR2 reads SQIVND (reference sequence). Trimming removed 7 bases from V and 0 bases from J; junction bases left unmatched: 7. This CDR3 has 15 amino acids. The CDR3 loop is CASMHRGLSTDTQYF. DNA of the CDR3: TGTGCCAGTATGCACAGGGGTCTGAGCACAGATACGCAGTATTTT.

This chain joins TRBV7-9 and TRBJ2-3; a possible D gene is TRBD1 (6 bases). From germline, CDR1 is SEHNR and CDR2 FQNEAQ (reference sequence). The V and J ends lost 6 bases and 5 bases respectively, with 15 bases between them. There are 14 residues in the CDR3. CDR3 amino acids: CASSLTQGGDTQYF. The CDR3 region has the DNA TGTGCCAGCAGTTTGACACAAGGGGGAGATACGCAGTATTTT.

CDR3 sequence reads: CASSPYGGKGGPDTQYF. The CDR3 nucleotides read TGTGCCAGCAGCCCCTATGGGGGGAAGGGAGGGCCAGATACGCAGTATTTT. The chain uses TRBV7-6 and TRBJ2-3, with TRBD2 matching over 7 bases. Germline CDR1 and CDR2: SGHVS and FNYEAQ. The CDR3 sequence is 17 residues long. J gave up 4 bases and V 5 bases, and 15 bases lay outside the gene matches. Filled out from reference TRBV7-6 and TRBJ2-3, the complete variable domain reads GAGVSQSPRYKVTKRGQDVALRCDPISGHVSLYWYRQALGQGPEFLTYFNYEAQQDKSGLPNDRFSAERPEGSISTLTIQRTEQRDSAMYRCASSPYGGKGGPDTQYFGPGTRLTVL.

The chain has TRBV10-2 and TRBJ2-5; D gene ambiguous. Germline assignment: CDR1 WSHSY and CDR2 SAAADI. Trimming pared 6 bases from V and 4 bases from J, leaving 18 bases between. This CDR3 is built from 15 residues. The CDR3 protein is CASSALTRFRETQYF. CDR3 coding DNA: TGCGCCAGCAGCGCCCTGACAAGATTCAGAGAGACCCAGTACTTC.

The chain is built from TRBV9 and TRBJ2-7, with TRBD1 matching over 7 bases. With 0 bases clipped from V and 1 base from J, the junction kept 1 base outside the gene matches. This CDR3 comprises 14 residues. Germline V gene sequence: CDR1 SGDLS, CDR2 YYNGEE. DNA for the CDR3: TGTGCCAGCAGCGTAGGGGGACAGTCCTACGAGCAGTACTTC. Protein sequence: CASSVGGQSYEQYF.

The rearrangement uses TRBV4-1 and TRBJ1-1; no clear D. Germline V gene data show CDR1 as MGHRA and CDR2 as YSYEKL. V gave up 5 bases and J gave up 1 base, with 11 bases separating them. The CDR3 totals 14 residues. The CDR3 DNA reads as TGCGCCAGCAGCGGGCCCTTGAAGAACACTGAAGCTTTCTTT. It encodes CASSGPLKNTEAFF.

The chain carries TRBV30 and TRBJ1-2; D is unclear. Germline V gene data show CDR1 as GTSNPN and CDR2 as SVGIG (reference sequence). The CDR3 length is 12 residues. V was pared by 0 bases and J by 7 bases, with 9 bases between. Here the CDR3 DNA reads TGTGCCTGGAGTGTACGAGGGTTTGGCTACACCTTC. It yields the protein CAWSVRGFGYTF.

The chain joins TRBV6-1 to TRBJ2-2; 11 bases map to TRBD1. Germline V gives CDR1 MNHNS, CDR2 SASEGT. This CDR3 has 13 residues. V was pared by 6 bases and J by 6 bases, with 0 bases of the junction left unmatched. CDR3 amino acids: CASRDRGPGELFF. The DNA of the CDR3 is TGTGCCAGCAGGGACAGGGGGCCCGGGGAGCTGTTTTTT.

This clone was seen more than once but under ten times. The chain employs TRBV25-1 and TRBJ1-6; D not resolved. This CDR3 region has 13 residues. CDR1 is MGHDK and CDR2 is SYGVNS in the germline V gene. Trimming took 6 bases from V and 4 from J, leaving 7 bases between them. The CDR3 DNA sequence: TGTGCCAGCAGGGGAGAGTATAATTCACCCCTCCACTTT. Encoded protein: CASRGEYNSPLHF.

The V gene is TRBV10-2, the J gene TRBJ2-3; 13 bases align to TRBD2. With V trimmed by 2 bases and J by 2 bases, 1 base remained unmatched. The CDR3 has 16 residues. CDR1 WSHSY and CDR2 SAAADI come from the germline V gene. The CDR3 DNA follows: TGCGCCAGCAGTGAGACTAGCGGGAGGGCCACAGATACGCAGTATTTT. Translating gives CASSETSGRATDTQYF.

The chain is built from TRBV2 and TRBJ2-3; D might be TRBD1 (5 bases). Germline CDR1 is SNHLY and CDR2 is FYNNEI. V lost 2 bases, J lost 7 bases, and 13 bases lay in between. This CDR3 has 14 residues. The DNA for the CDR3 is TGTGCCAGCAGTGAATCAGGGCCTGGGAATACGCAGTATTTT. Translated, it gives CASSESGPGNTQYF.